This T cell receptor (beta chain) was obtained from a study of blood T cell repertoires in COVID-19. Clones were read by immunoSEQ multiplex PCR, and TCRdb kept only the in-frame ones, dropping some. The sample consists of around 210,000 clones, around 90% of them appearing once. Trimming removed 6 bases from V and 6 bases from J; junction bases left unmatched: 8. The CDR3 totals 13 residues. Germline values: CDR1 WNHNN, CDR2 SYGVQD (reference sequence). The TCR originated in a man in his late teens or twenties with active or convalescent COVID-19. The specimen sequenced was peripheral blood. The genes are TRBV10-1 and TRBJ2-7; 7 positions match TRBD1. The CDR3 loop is CASSPGQVGEQYF. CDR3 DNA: TGCGCCAGCAGCCCCGGACAGGTCGGCGAGCAGTACTTC.